This T cell receptor (beta chain) was identified in a study of CD8 T cells in Susac syndrome. The multiple sclerosis controls were treatment-naive patients with relapsing-remitting disease that was stable or active. Negative magnetic isolation gave CD8+ and CD4+ cells; FACS enriched CD8+ TEMRA. RNA was extracted with the RNeasy kit, and a quantity of roughly 0.5 to 1 ug was reverse transcribed using random hexamers. A multiplex approach, immunoSEQ multiplex PCR, amplified TCR beta CDR3 across 54 Vbeta and 13 Jbeta. One entry per CDR3 protein results from TCRdb running MiXCR on the immunoSEQ multiplex PCR reads. The sample lists about 210,000 distinct CDR3 sequences, nearly 97% occurring once. Deletions cut 5 bases from V and 4 bases from J, with 14 bases between. The CDR3 consists of 14 residues. Germline V CDR1 and CDR2: MDHEN, SYDVKM.

This rearrangement joins TRBV28 to TRBJ1-2; maybe TRBD1 (5 bases). The sequence derives from a human donor with multiple sclerosis. The sequenced sample was CD4+ T cells from PBMCs. The CDR3 region is CASSPQDKPYGYTF. The CDR3 nucleotides are TGTGCCAGCAGTCCCCAGGACAAGCCCTATGGCTACACCTTC.